Here is one TCR beta chain with its context. The method was immunoSEQ multiplex PCR; TCRdb's version includes in-frame clones alone and lacks a portion of them. The data show fewer than 300,000 clones, over 65% seen once. The entry originates in a study of blood T cell repertoires in COVID-19. Study in general: From the United States, Italy and Spain came samples of acute and convalescent COVID-19.

The CDR3 consists of 18 residues. Germline CDR1 reads SGHRS; CDR2 reads YFSETQ. Deletions cut 0 bases from V and 1 base from J, with 17 bases between. The source material was peripheral blood. This chain uses TRBV5-1 with TRBJ1-5; D perhaps matches TRBD1 (6 bases). The sequence was collected from a woman in her 70s with active or convalescent COVID-19. CDR3 nucleotides: TGCGCCAGCAGCTTGGAGCGGACAGTGGGTTTAAGCAATCAGCCCCAGCATTTT. This encodes CASSLERTVGLSNQPQHF.